These 14 T cell receptor beta chains share one sample of origin, sequenced in a study of blood T cell repertoires in COVID-19. Generated by immunoSEQ multiplex PCR, the TCRdb table keeps only in-frame clones and is missing some. The data hold 200,000 to 250,000 clones, with around 81% observed a single time. The material sequenced was PBMCs or T cells enriched from blood (not recorded which). These TCRs come from a woman between 35 and 50 years old with acute COVID-19.

The rearrangement joins TRBV28 to TRBJ1-2, with unresolved D. V dropped 3 bases and J dropped 8 bases, with 7 bases sitting between them. The germline CDR1 and CDR2 sequences are MDHEN and SYDVKM. The CDR3 spans 11 residues. The CDR3 DNA reads as TGTGCCAGCAGTTTCGCGGGGGGCTACACCTTC. Protein: CASSFAGGYTF.

V is TRBV2 and J is TRBJ2-7; 7 positions match TRBD2. This CDR3 spans 15 amino acids. Germline trimming cut 0 bases from V and 2 bases from J; bases unmatched to any gene: 4. Germline V lookup: CDR1 SNHLY, CDR2 FYNNEI. The CDR3 DNA is TGTGCCAGCAGTGAAGCCACGGCGGGAGCCTACGAGCAGTACTTC. It yields the protein CASSEATAGAYEQYF. The whole variable domain, filled in from reference TRBV2 and TRBJ2-7, reads EPEVTQTPSHQVTQMGQEVILRCVPISNHLYFYWYRQILGQKVEFLVSFYNNEISEKSEIFDDQFSVERPDGSNFTLKIRSTKLEDSAMYFCASSEATAGAYEQYFGPGTRLTVT.

The V call is TRBV28, the J call TRBJ2-1; 9 bases match TRBD1. CDR3 length: 15 residues. V shed 5 bases, J shed 3 bases, and the junction held 5 bases outside the gene matches. From germline, CDR1 is MDHEN and CDR2 SYDVKM. The CDR3 region is CASSNRGRNYNEQFF. The CDR3 DNA sequence: TGTGCCAGCAGTAACAGGGGGCGGAACTACAATGAGCAGTTCTTC.

The chain employs TRBV6-2 or TRBV6-3 and TRBJ1-5; D unresolved. The ends were cut back, 5 bases at V and 5 bases at J, with 16 bases in the middle. The germline CDR1 and CDR2 sequences are MNHEY and SVGEGT. The CDR3 spans 15 residues. The CDR3, as DNA: TGTGCCAGCAGTCGCGAATTGGGGAGCCATCAGCCCCAGCATTTT. Protein: CASSRELGSHQPQHF.

This chain links TRBV19 with TRBJ1-1; 9 bases match TRBD1. The germline V gene has CDR1 LNHDA and CDR2 SQIVND (reference sequence). With 6 bases clipped from V and 1 base from J, the junction kept 3 bases outside the gene matches. The CDR3 sequence is 14 residues long. Written as DNA, the CDR3 is TGTGCCAGTAGCTCGGACAGGGGGAACACTGAAGCTTTCTTT. Protein product: CASSSDRGNTEAFF.

The chain employs TRBV19 and TRBJ2-7; 7 bases agree with TRBD1. The CDR3 runs 13 residues. J lost 4 bases, V lost 5 bases, and 5 bases had no gene match. Germline loops: CDR1 LNHDA, CDR2 SQIVND (reference sequence). CDR3: CASSSQGVYEQYF. In DNA, the CDR3 is TGTGCCAGTAGTTCGCAGGGGGTGTACGAGCAGTACTTC.

V gene TRBV29-1 combines with J gene TRBJ1-1; the D gene is possibly TRBD1 (5 bases). The CDR3 has 12 residues. Trimming stripped 7 bases from V and 5 bases from J, with 14 bases between. Germline V gives CDR1 SQVTM, CDR2 ANQGSEA. The CDR3 here is CSAGWRGTEAFF. The CDR3 DNA follows: TGCAGCGCCGGCTGGCGGGGGACTGAAGCTTTCTTT.

This clone was seen a handful of times. J is TRBJ1-4 and V is TRBV12-3 or TRBV12-4; no definite D call. The V end was cut by 2 bases, the J end by 12 bases, with 10 bases between. The CDR3 runs 12 residues. The CDR3 here is CASSLPTGQLFF. The DNA of the CDR3 is TGTGCCAGCAGTTTACCCACCGGTCAACTGTTTTTT.

J is TRBJ1-5 and V is TRBV15; 12 bases line up with TRBD1. The CDR3 covers 17 residues. V was clipped by 0 bases and J by 7 bases; unmatched bases: 7. The germline CDR1 and CDR2 sequences are LNHNV and YYDKDF (reference sequence). The CDR3 sequence is CATSRDYWGQGAQPQHF. CDR3 nucleotide sequence: TGTGCCACCAGCAGAGATTATTGGGGACAGGGGGCACAGCCCCAGCATTTT. The full variable domain, in which reference TRBV15 and TRBJ1-5 provide the parts outside the CDR3, is DAMVIQNPRYQVTQFGKPVTLSCSQTLNHNVMYWYQQKSSQAPKLLFHYYDKDFNNEADTPDNFQSRRPNTSFCFLDIRSPGLGDTAMYLCATSRDYWGQGAQPQHFGDGTRLSIL.

V gene TRBV27 combines with J gene TRBJ1-4; 7 nucleotides line up with TRBD1. The CDR3 has 14 amino acids. Germline V gene data show CDR1 as MNHEY and CDR2 as SMNVEV (reference sequence). After removal of 2 bases from V and 8 bases from J, the junction contained 5 bases not matched to a gene. The CDR3 is CASSLNRGNEKLFF. As DNA, the CDR3 is TGTGCCAGCAGTTTAAACAGGGGAAACGAAAAACTGTTTTTT. Combining the CDR3 with reference TRBV27 and TRBJ1-4 gives the whole variable domain EAQVTQNPRYLITVTGKKLTVTCSQNMNHEYMSWYRQDPGLGLRQIYYSMNVEVTDKGDVPEGYKVSRKEKRNFPLILESPSPNQTSLYFCASSLNRGNEKLFFGSGTQLSVL.

The chain uses TRBV28 and TRBJ2-2; weak D call: TRBD1 (5 bases). The CDR3 extends over 11 amino acids. Germline CDR1 and CDR2: MDHEN and SYDVKM. Trimming removed 10 bases at V and 6 bases at J, with 9 bases between. For the CDR3, the DNA is TGTGCCACGACAGTTCCCGGGGAGCTGTTTTTT. This sequence encodes CATTVPGELFF.

To note about this clone: This CDR3 is also generated by other DNA sequences in the sample. The J gene is TRBJ1-5, the V gene TRBV5-1; weak D call: TRBD1 (5 bases). The CDR3 spans 15 residues. Germline-derived CDR1 and CDR2 are SGHRS and YFSETQ. V shed 4 bases and J shed 0 bases, with 11 bases lying between them. In DNA form, the CDR3 reads TGCGCCAGCAGCCTCGACAGCTATAGCAATCAGCCCCAGCATTTT. This translates into CASSLDSYSNQPQHF.

The J gene is TRBJ2-1, the V gene TRBV25-1; TRBD2 aligns across 8 bases. V was clipped by 8 bases and J by 7 bases; unmatched bases: 4. The CDR3 length is 12 residues. CDR1 is MGHDK, CDR2 SYGVNS, per germline. As DNA, the CDR3 is TGTGCCAGCGGTAGCGGGATAAATGAGCAGTTCTTC. It specifies CASGSGINEQFF.

This clone has a single count. The chain carries TRBV9 and TRBJ2-7; no definite D call. V lost 1 base to trimming and J lost 7 bases, with 12 bases between them. The CDR3 length is 13 residues. Looked up from germline, CDR1 is SGDLS and CDR2 is YYNGEE. This chain's CDR3 is CASSVSLVSEQYF. DNA of the CDR3: TGTGCCAGCAGCGTAAGCCTGGTCTCTGAGCAGTACTTC.